What follows are 20 T cell receptor beta chains derived from one specimen sequenced in a study of blood T cell repertoires in COVID-19. Using immunoSEQ multiplex PCR, the repertoire was profiled, and TCRdb retains in-frame clones only, with some absent. The profile shows around 220,000 clones, 90% to 95% of them singletons. The sample comprised PBMCs or T cells enriched from blood (not recorded which). Receptors were obtained from a woman younger than 35 who had recovered from COVID-19.

The chain joins TRBV14 to TRBJ1-2, with D unresolved. Germline V gives CDR1 SGHDN, CDR2 FVKESK. Trimming took off 0 bases at V and 4 bases at J, with 6 bases between the two ends. The CDR3 has 13 amino acids. CDR3 nucleotides: TGTGCCAGCAGCCAAGACGGACTCTATGGCTACACCTTC. It is translated as CASSQDGLYGYTF.

The genes are TRBV28 and TRBJ2-3, with TRBD1 identical over 7 bases. Germline V gene lookup returns CDR1 MDHEN and CDR2 SYDVKM. The junction had 5 bases not matched to a gene; V was cut back by 4 bases and J by 1 base. This CDR3 has 15 amino acids. CDR3: CASSSGDSGTDTQYF. DNA of the CDR3: TGTGCCAGCAGTTCAGGGGACAGTGGCACAGATACGCAGTATTTT.

The chain combines TRBV15 with TRBJ2-3; 8 bases are a match to TRBD2. Germline V gene lookup returns CDR1 LNHNV and CDR2 YYDKDF (reference sequence). This CDR3 region has 16 residues. Trimming at V came to 0 bases and at J to 0 bases, leaving 2 bases not matched to a gene. In DNA form, the CDR3 reads TGTGCCACCAGCAGAGACGGGGGGGCTAGCACAGATACGCAGTATTTT. This gives the protein CATSRDGGASTDTQYF.

The V call is TRBV4-1, the J call TRBJ2-7; the D gene is possibly TRBD2 (5 bases). Germline CDR1 and CDR2: MGHRA and YSYEKL. CDR3 length equals 13 residues. V lost 9 bases and J 5 bases, leaving 17 bases between the germline ends. The CDR3 DNA reads TGCGCCAGTAGAGGACTGCCGGCCGACGAGCAGTACTTC. Its protein product is CASRGLPADEQYF.

This clone was found once. The chain links TRBV9 to TRBJ2-1; 7 nucleotides match TRBD2. Per the germline V gene, CDR1 is SGDLS and CDR2 is YYNGEE. J was trimmed by 9 bases and V by 3 bases; bases with no gene match: 6. This CDR3 has 13 residues. The CDR3 spells CASSAAGEGEQFF. The CDR3 DNA sequence: TGTGCCAGCAGCGCGGCGGGAGAGGGTGAGCAGTTCTTC. The whole variable domain, filled in from reference TRBV9 and TRBJ2-1, reads DSGVTQTPKHLITATGQRVTLRCSPRSGDLSVYWYQQSLDQGLQFLIQYYNGEERAKGNILERFSAQQFPDLHSELNLSSLELGDSALYFCASSAAGEGEQFFGPGTRLTVL.

V is TRBV5-5 and J is TRBJ1-4; 7 nucleotides align to TRBD1. Germline lookup yields CDR1 SGHKS and CDR2 YYEKEE (reference sequence). Unmatched junction bases numbered 6, after V lost 2 bases and J lost 8 bases. CDR3 length equals 14 residues. CDR3 sequence (DNA): TGTGCCAGCAGCTTAGGGACAGAGTGGGAAAAACTGTTTTTT. Translating it yields CASSLGTEWEKLFF.

The CDR3 here is CASSLSIQGLQETQYF. The CDR3 DNA sequence: TGCGCCAGCAGCTTGTCAATACAGGGCTTGCAAGAGACCCAGTACTTC. The rearrangement joins TRBV5-1 to TRBJ2-5; tentative D call: TRBD1 (6 bases). This CDR3 comprises 16 residues. V lost 1 base, J lost 2 bases, and 15 bases lay in between. Germline lookup yields CDR1 SGHRS and CDR2 YFSETQ.

The gene calls are TRBV27 and TRBJ1-5, with no clear D. CDR1 and CDR2 (germline): MNHEY, SMNVEV (reference sequence). V was cut by 3 bases and J by 4 bases, with 13 bases left in between. The CDR3 length is 15 residues. In DNA form, the CDR3 reads TGTGCCAGCAGTTTTTCGGGTGTGGCGAATCAGCCCCAGCATTTT. It specifies CASSFSGVANQPQHF.

The V gene is TRBV5-4, the J gene TRBJ2-2; 8 bases are a match to TRBD2. Germline trimming cut 4 bases from V and 7 bases from J; bases unmatched to any gene: 15. This CDR3 comprises 17 residues. Germline lookup yields CDR1 SGHNT and CDR2 YYREEE (reference sequence). The CDR3 here is CASSHAKAGVKVGELFF. CDR3 DNA: TGTGCCAGCAGCCATGCTAAAGCGGGAGTCAAGGTCGGGGAGCTGTTTTTT.

The chain couples TRBV27 to TRBJ1-6; perhaps TRBD1 as D (5 bases). The ends were cut back, 5 bases at V and 6 bases at J, with 14 bases in the middle. CDR1 and CDR2 from the germline V gene are MNHEY and SMNVEV (reference sequence). CDR3 length equals 15 residues. The chain's CDR3 is CASSTLREGNSPLHF. The CDR3 DNA is TGTGCCAGCAGTACCCTCAGGGAAGGTAATTCACCCCTCCACTTT.

This clone appeared a single time. The chain uses TRBV9 and TRBJ2-3; 11 bases line up with TRBD2. V lost 0 bases to trimming and J lost 0 bases; unmatched junction nucleotides: 12. Per the germline V gene, CDR1 is SGDLS and CDR2 is YYNGEE. The CDR3 has 20 residues. The CDR3 loop reads CASSVGPTSGRGASTDTQYF. In DNA, the CDR3 is TGTGCCAGCAGCGTAGGCCCAACTAGCGGGAGAGGAGCTAGCACAGATACGCAGTATTTT.

The chain recombines TRBV9 with TRBJ1-5; tentative D call: TRBD1 (5 bases). CDR1 and CDR2 (germline): SGDLS, YYNGEE. The V and J ends lost 3 bases and 3 bases respectively, with 10 bases between them. The CDR3 totals 14 residues. The CDR3 bases are TGTGCCAGCAGCGCGACAGACCTCAATCAGCCCCAGCATTTT. Translated, it gives CASSATDLNQPQHF. Complete variable domain (other parts from reference TRBV9 and TRBJ1-5): DSGVTQTPKHLITATGQRVTLRCSPRSGDLSVYWYQQSLDQGLQFLIQYYNGEERAKGNILERFSAQQFPDLHSELNLSSLELGDSALYFCASSATDLNQPQHFGDGTRLSIL.

This chain links TRBV7-9 with TRBJ2-3; D possibly corresponds to TRBD2 (7 bases). V was cut by 2 bases and J by 2 bases, with 11 bases left in between. CDR1 SEHNR and CDR2 FQNEAQ come from the germline V gene (reference sequence). This CDR3 has 15 amino acids. Here the CDR3 DNA reads TGTGCCAGCAGCTTACGCGCGGGGGCCACAGATACGCAGTATTTT. Translating gives CASSLRAGATDTQYF.

V is TRBV2 and J is TRBJ1-4; tentatively, D is TRBD1 (6 bases). The CDR3 has 14 amino acids. The V gene lost 3 bases and the J gene lost 1 base, with 6 bases spanning the gap. Germline CDR1 reads SNHLY; CDR2 reads FYNNEI. The CDR3 sequence: CASSDRGTNEKLFF. The CDR3, as DNA: TGTGCCAGCAGTGACAGGGGAACTAATGAAAAACTGTTTTTT.

Here the CDR3 reads CASSIGTSGPSTDTQYF. CDR3 DNA: TGCGCCAGCAGCATAGGGACTAGCGGGCCTAGCACAGATACGCAGTATTTT. This chain connects TRBV5-1 to TRBJ2-3; 12 positions agree with TRBD2. Germline assignment: CDR1 SGHRS and CDR2 YFSETQ. CDR3 size: 17 residues. Unmatched junction bases numbered 6, after V lost 4 bases and J lost 0 bases.

This chain joins TRBV28 and TRBJ1-1; 7 nucleotides match TRBD1. This CDR3 has 16 amino acids. Germline V CDR1 and CDR2: MDHEN, SYDVKM. J gave up 0 bases and V 4 bases, and 8 bases lay outside the gene matches. The CDR3 nucleotides read TGTGCCAGCAGTTCCCCAGGGGGACCTATGAACACTGAAGCTTTCTTT. This gives the protein CASSSPGGPMNTEAFF.

The chain uses TRBV15 and TRBJ1-5, with TRBD1 identical over 7 bases. The CDR3 covers 14 residues. Germline lookup yields CDR1 LNHNV and CDR2 YYDKDF (reference sequence). V lost 3 bases to trimming and J lost 7 bases; unmatched junction nucleotides: 6. This chain's CDR3 is CATSSDRVDQPQHF. The DNA for the CDR3 is TGTGCCACCAGCAGCGACAGGGTCGACCAGCCCCAGCATTTT.

The V call is TRBV29-1, the J call TRBJ2-7; 8 bases agree with TRBD2. Trimming removed 4 bases from V and 3 bases from J; junction bases left unmatched: 8. Germline V lookup: CDR1 SQVTM, CDR2 ANQGSEA. This CDR3 region has 14 residues. The CDR3 here is CSVVSPGGGYEQYF. The DNA of the CDR3 is TGCAGCGTTGTATCACCGGGAGGGGGCTACGAGCAGTACTTC.

Concerning this clone itself: At one of its ends the junction is not consistent with the germline gene, which may arise from a read error. The CDR3, as DNA: TGTGCCAGCTCCTACCTCCAGGGGGTCTCCGATAATTCACCCCTCCACTTT. Translated: CASSYLQGVSDNSPLHF. This chain joins TRBV18 and TRBJ1-6, with TRBD1 matching 7 bases. Per germline, CDR1 KGHSH and CDR2 LQKENI. CDR3 size: 17 residues.

The chain has TRBV9 and TRBJ1-2, with a weak D call TRBD1 (6 bases). There are 15 residues in the CDR3. V was trimmed by 0 bases and J by 1 base, leaving 10 bases between them. The germline V gene encodes CDR1 SGDLS and CDR2 YYNGEE. The CDR3: CASSVDTGSNYGYTF. The CDR3 bases are TGTGCCAGCAGCGTAGACACAGGGAGTAACTATGGCTACACCTTC.